Each of the 23 T cell receptor beta chains below was sequenced from the same sample in a study of identical twins. TCRdb recomputed calls from the 5' RACE reads with MiXCR, one row per CDR3 protein. The sample carries 700,000 or so distinct CDR3 sequences, 20% to 25% recorded once. These same records also appear under a second study, on T cells expressing NK-cell markers.

The sample was PBMCs. The origin of the receptors is a woman in her late teens or twenties in good health.

This clonotype was seen a handful of times. In DNA form, the CDR3 reads TGCAGCGTTGAATCCAGGACAGGCAACTCCTACGAGCAGTACTTC. Residues: CSVESRTGNSYEQYF. V usage is TRBV29-1 and J usage is TRBJ2-7, with TRBD1 matching 7 bases. J was trimmed by 0 bases and V by 2 bases; bases with no gene match: 7. Looked up from germline, CDR1 is SQVTM and CDR2 is ANQGSEA. The CDR3 is 15 amino acids.

This chain joins TRBV29-1 and TRBJ2-2, with TRBD2 matching over 8 bases. The V and J ends lost 6 bases and 7 bases, in that order; junction bases with no gene match: 10. This CDR3 comprises 14 residues. Germline V lookup: CDR1 SQVTM, CDR2 ANQGSEA. CDR3 sequence reads: CSVRAGEYGGELFF. CDR3 in DNA: TGCAGCGTCCGAGCGGGGGAGTATGGCGGGGAGCTGTTTTTT.

This clonotype came up many times. The V and J genes are TRBV20-1 and TRBJ2-6; 7 nucleotides agree with TRBD1. The CDR3 consists of 16 residues. Germline CDR1 is DFQATT and CDR2 is SNEGSKA (reference sequence). Trimming removed 3 bases from V and 0 bases from J; junction bases left unmatched: 5. CDR3 nucleotide sequence: TGCAGTGCTAGCGACAGGGCGAACTCTGGGGCCAACGTCCTGACTTTC. It yields the protein CSASDRANSGANVLTF.

The gene calls are TRBV18 and TRBJ2-3; D is unresolved. The V gene lost 3 bases and the J gene lost 2 bases, with 9 bases spanning the gap. CDR1 and CDR2 from the germline V gene are KGHSH and LQKENI. The CDR3 has 14 amino acids. The CDR3 protein is CASSPPVVTDTQYF. The CDR3 DNA reads TGTGCCAGCTCACCGCCCGTCGTCACAGATACGCAGTATTTT.

In this sample, this clonotype turned up a few times. CDR3: CASSLAVAAGQETQYF. CDR3 DNA sequence: TGTGCCAGCAGTTTAGCGGTAGCGGCGGGACAAGAGACCCAGTACTTC. This sequence joins TRBV12-3 or TRBV12-4 and TRBJ2-5; possible D gene TRBD2, 6 bases. The germline V and J ends were trimmed by 0 bases and 2 bases, with 13 bases remaining between them. CDR3 length equals 16 residues.

This CDR3 reads CASNPTQGYTEAFF. The CDR3 region has the DNA TGTGCCAGTAACCCGACTCAGGGGTACACTGAAGCTTTCTTT. V is TRBV19 and J is TRBJ1-1; D possibly corresponds to TRBD1 (6 bases). This CDR3 has 14 residues. Trimming removed 7 bases at V and 3 bases at J, with 15 bases between. Germline values: CDR1 LNHDA, CDR2 SQIVND (reference sequence).

This clonotype turned up a few times. The J gene is TRBJ2-1, the V gene TRBV6-1, with D perhaps TRBD1 (6 bases). Germline V CDR1 and CDR2: MNHNS, SASEGT. V was trimmed by 5 bases and J by 4 bases, leaving 18 bases between them. This CDR3 has 16 amino acids. The DNA of the CDR3 is TGTGCCAGCAGTCCCATTACGGACAGATTGTACAATGAGCAGTTCTTC. Translating gives CASSPITDRLYNEQFF.

The rearrangement uses TRBV19 and TRBJ1-2; the match to TRBD1 covers 9 bases. J was trimmed by 4 bases and V by 3 bases; bases with no gene match: 6. The germline V gene encodes CDR1 LNHDA and CDR2 SQIVND (reference sequence). CDR3 length: 15 residues. The CDR3 DNA reads as TGTGCCAGTAGTATGGGGACAGGGAAGGCCTATGGCTACACCTTC. It yields the protein CASSMGTGKAYGYTF.

Only a few counts were recorded for this clonotype. The chain couples TRBV3-1 to TRBJ2-1; D not certain. V lost 0 bases and J lost 3, with 12 bases in between. Germline CDR1 reads LGHDT; CDR2 reads YNNKEL (reference sequence). The CDR3 is made up of 16 amino acids. The CDR3 sequence: CASSQDLTDFYNEQFF. The CDR3 region has the DNA TGTGCCAGCAGCCAAGATTTAACAGATTTCTACAATGAGCAGTTCTTC.

This clonotype appeared many times. The chain employs TRBV20-1 and TRBJ2-1; TRBD1 matches at 7 bases. V shed 3 bases, J shed 7 bases, and the junction held 6 bases outside the gene matches. The CDR3 has 13 residues. Germline CDR1 and CDR2: DFQATT and SNEGSKA (reference sequence). CDR3 protein: CSARPPDRNEQFF. The CDR3 bases are TGCAGTGCTAGGCCACCGGACAGGAATGAGCAGTTCTTC.

V gene TRBV20-1 combines with J gene TRBJ2-1; D gene unclear. The germline V gene has CDR1 DFQATT and CDR2 SNEGSKA (reference sequence). Trimming stripped 2 bases from V and 7 bases from J, with 15 bases between. The CDR3 totals 14 residues. CDR3: CSARRASPRNEQFF. DNA for the CDR3: TGCAGTGCTAGAAGAGCGTCTCCCCGGAATGAGCAGTTCTTC.

The J gene is TRBJ2-1, the V gene TRBV20-1; tentative D call: TRBD2 (6 bases). CDR1 and CDR2 from the germline V gene are DFQATT and SNEGSKA (reference sequence). Trimming removed 0 bases at V and 0 bases at J, with 15 bases between. This CDR3 spans 17 amino acids. Written as DNA, the CDR3 is TGCAGTGCTAGAGATTCGGTTCGGGAGAGCTCCTACAATGAGCAGTTCTTC. Its translation is CSARDSVRESSYNEQFF.

This clonotype came up many times. The chain combines TRBV7-2 with TRBJ2-7; no firm D call. Germline-derived CDR1 and CDR2 are SGHTA and FQGNSA. V was shortened by 2 bases and J by 2 bases, with 7 bases between the two germline ends. The CDR3 is 13 residues long. CDR3 region: CASSLMGPYEQYF. CDR3 coding DNA: TGTGCCAGCAGCTTAATGGGCCCCTACGAGCAGTACTTC. The whole variable domain, remainder taken from reference TRBV7-2 and TRBJ2-7, is GAGVSQSPSNKVTEKGKDVELRCDPISGHTALYWYRQSLGQGLEFLIYFQGNSAPDKSGLPSDRFSAERTGGSVSTLTIQRTQQEDSAVYLCASSLMGPYEQYFGPGTRLTVT.

This clonotype was seen at least ten times. CDR3 amino acids: CSARKGARSYEQYF. CDR3 nucleotides: TGCAGTGCCAGGAAGGGGGCTCGGTCCTACGAGCAGTACTTC. The rearrangement joins TRBV20-1 to TRBJ2-7; TRBD1 matches 7 bases. The CDR3 runs to 14 residues. Germline CDR1 DFQATT, CDR2 SNEGSKA (reference sequence). After removal of 6 bases from V and 1 base from J, the junction contained 9 bases not matched to a gene.

This clonotype was counted only a few times. The V and J genes are TRBV9 and TRBJ2-2, with 8 nucleotides matching TRBD1. This CDR3 comprises 15 residues. Germline V CDR1 and CDR2: SGDLS, YYNGEE. Trimming took 0 bases from V and 7 from J; bases not matched to a gene: 5. The CDR3 nucleotides are TGTGCCAGCAGCGTAGCCAGGGGGCTTAACGGGGAGCTGTTTTTT. It codes for CASSVARGLNGELFF.

The rearrangement links TRBV3-1 to TRBJ2-7; perhaps TRBD2 as D (5 bases). CDR3 length: 14 amino acids. Looked up from germline, CDR1 is LGHDT and CDR2 is YNNKEL (reference sequence). The ends were cut back, 0 bases at V and 2 bases at J, with 8 bases in the middle. CDR3 bases: TGTGCCAGCAGCCAAGAAGGGAGACCCTACGAGCAGTACTTC. Its protein product is CASSQEGRPYEQYF.

The CDR3 DNA is TGTGCCAGCAGCCCCGGGGTCAGTGGGGCCTACGAGCAGTACTTC. Its protein product is CASSPGVSGAYEQYF. The rearrangement links TRBV5-4 to TRBJ2-7; possible D gene TRBD2, 5 bases. Per the germline V gene, CDR1 is SGHNT and CDR2 is YYREEE (reference sequence). The CDR3 is made up of 15 amino acids. V dropped 4 bases and J dropped 2 bases, with 16 bases sitting between them.

This chain connects TRBV10-3 to TRBJ2-1; a possible D gene is TRBD1 (6 bases). The CDR3 extends over 17 amino acids. Germline V gene lookup returns CDR1 ENHRY and CDR2 SYGVKD. Trimming stripped 0 bases from V and 8 bases from J, with 20 bases between. The CDR3 region has the DNA TGTGCCATCAGTGAGTCGATGACCAGGGGTGTCCGGGATGAGCAGTTCTTC. Protein product: CAISESMTRGVRDEQFF.

This clonotype has just a few counts. The J gene is TRBJ2-1, the V gene TRBV18; 9 bases agree with TRBD2. V gave up 6 bases and J gave up 0 bases; unmatched junction bases: 6. Germline V gene sequence: CDR1 KGHSH, CDR2 LQKENI. The CDR3 length is 16 residues. Written as DNA, the CDR3 is TGTGCCAGCTCGGACCGTAGCGGGAGCTCCTACAATGAGCAGTTCTTC. Translated: CASSDRSGSSYNEQFF.

This clonotype was observed at least ten times. V usage is TRBV20-1 and J usage is TRBJ2-3; no definite D call. Germline V gene lookup returns CDR1 DFQATT and CDR2 SNEGSKA (reference sequence). The V end lost 6 bases, the J end lost 1 base, and 17 bases lay between the germline ends. This CDR3 is built from 15 residues. The CDR3 spells CSAPAPLDGTDTQYF. DNA for the CDR3: TGCAGTGCCCCTGCACCGTTGGACGGCACAGATACGCAGTATTTT.

This clonotype was seen only a few times. The V call is TRBV6-2 or TRBV6-3, the J call TRBJ2-7, with no clear D. Germline assignment: CDR1 MNHEY and CDR2 SVGEGT. The CDR3 runs 15 residues. Trimming took 7 bases from V and 5 from J, leaving 21 bases between them. CDR3 in DNA: TGTGCCAGCACCACCCCACGCCACCCGATCCACGAGCAGTACTTC. It translates to CASTTPRHPIHEQYF.

Ten or more counts support this clonotype. An end of the junction differs from the germline gene, which may be a read error. The chain combines TRBV5-1 with TRBJ2-3, with 7 bases aligning to TRBD2. CDR3 length equals 15 residues. Germline CDR1 is SGHRS and CDR2 is YFSETQ. The CDR3 reads CASSLVAGGTDTQYF. The CDR3 nucleotides are TGTGCCAGCAGCTTAGTGGCGGGAGGCACAGATACGCAGTATTTT. The complete variable domain, with remaining parts taken from reference TRBV5-1 and TRBJ2-3, reads KAGVTQTPRYLIKTRGQQVTLSCSPISGHRSVSWYQQTPGQGLQFLFEYFSETQRNKGNFPGRFSGRQFSNSRSEMNVSTLELGDSALYLCASSLVAGGTDTQYFGPGTRLTVL.

This clonotype was picked up a small number of times. This sequence joins TRBV5-1 and TRBJ2-7; TRBD2 might be the D (7 bases). Germline CDR1 reads SGHRS; CDR2 reads YFSETQ. The CDR3 extends over 17 amino acids. V dropped 3 bases and J dropped 5 bases, with 24 bases sitting between them. The CDR3 reads CASSSPDTGRGWDEQYF. The CDR3 region has the DNA TGCGCCAGCAGCTCCCCGGATACAGGGAGGGGATGGGACGAGCAGTACTTC. The whole variable domain, remainder taken from reference TRBV5-1 and TRBJ2-7, is KAGVTQTPRYLIKTRGQQVTLSCSPISGHRSVSWYQQTPGQGLQFLFEYFSETQRNKGNFPGRFSGRQFSNSRSEMNVSTLELGDSALYLCASSSPDTGRGWDEQYFGPGTRLTVT.